This T cell receptor (beta chain) derives from a study of blood T cell repertoires in COVID-19. Study-level background: Samples of COVID-19 (acute and convalescent) were obtained from the United States, Italy and Spain. The cDNA or gDNA used as material had been derived from T cells, B-cell-depleted T cells, or PBMCs.

Germline CDR1 reads SGHVS; CDR2 reads FNYEAQ. V trimming: 5 bases; J trimming: 5 bases; junction bases outside the gene matches: 12. The CDR3 is 16 amino acids. Original data processing: Counts of nucleated cells, estimated from reference gene primer amplification, were obtained. Sequencing used immunoSEQ multiplex PCR; TCRdb keeps in-frame clones, though not all of them. V, J and clone size derive from that table, while D and trimming were established from the DNA sequence. The profile shows about 160,000 clones, less than 85% of them singletons. Sequencing was carried out using peripheral blood. The TCR was taken from a woman of 80 years or more with active or convalescent COVID-19. The chain couples TRBV7-6 to TRBJ2-5; 9 bases map to TRBD2. CDR3 loop: CASSQAGGRVMETQYF. The CDR3 coding sequence is TGTGCCAGCAGCCAAGCTGGCGGGAGGGTGATGGAGACCCAGTACTTC.